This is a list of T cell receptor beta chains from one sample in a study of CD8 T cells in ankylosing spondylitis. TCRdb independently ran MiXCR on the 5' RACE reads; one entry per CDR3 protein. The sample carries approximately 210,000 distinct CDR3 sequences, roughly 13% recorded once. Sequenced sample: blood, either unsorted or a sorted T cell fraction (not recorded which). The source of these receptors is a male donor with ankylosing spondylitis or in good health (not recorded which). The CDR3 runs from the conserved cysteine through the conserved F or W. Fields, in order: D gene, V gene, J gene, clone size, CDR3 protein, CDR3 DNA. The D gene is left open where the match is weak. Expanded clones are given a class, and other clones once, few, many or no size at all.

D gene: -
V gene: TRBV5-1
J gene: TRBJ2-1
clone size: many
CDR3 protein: CASSLARTQRNEQFF
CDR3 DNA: TGCGCCAGCAGCTTGGCCCGGACCCAAAGGAATGAGCAGTTCTTC

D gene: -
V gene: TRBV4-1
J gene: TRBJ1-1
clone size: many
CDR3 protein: CASSPLGALLNTEAFF
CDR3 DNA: TGCGCCAGCAGCCCCCTGGGGGCGCTCCTGAACACTGAAGCTTTCTTT

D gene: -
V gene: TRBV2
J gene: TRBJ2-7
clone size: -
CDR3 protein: CASNPYPRSSYEQYF
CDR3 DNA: TGTGCCAGCAACCCCTACCCCCGTAGCTCCTACGAGCAGTACTTC

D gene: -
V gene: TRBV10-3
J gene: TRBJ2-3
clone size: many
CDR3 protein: CAITPGDGTDTQYF
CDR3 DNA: TGTGCCATCACCCCCGGGGACGGCACAGATACGCAGTATTTT

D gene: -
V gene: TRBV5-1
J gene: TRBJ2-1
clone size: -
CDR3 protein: CASSPSAAIEQFF
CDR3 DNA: TGCGCCAGCAGCCCCTCGGCGGCAATTGAGCAGTTCTTC

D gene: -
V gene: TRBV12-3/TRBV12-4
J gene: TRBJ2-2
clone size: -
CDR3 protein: CASQQGNGELFF
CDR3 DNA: TGTGCCAGCCAACAAGGAAACGGGGAGCTGTTTTTT

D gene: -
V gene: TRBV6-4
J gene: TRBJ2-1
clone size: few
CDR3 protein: CASSPGESANEQFF
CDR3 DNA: TGTGCCAGCAGCCCGGGAGAGTCGGCGAATGAGCAGTTCTTC

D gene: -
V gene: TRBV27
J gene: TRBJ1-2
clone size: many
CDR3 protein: CASTSYRASYGYTF
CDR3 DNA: TGTGCCAGCACCTCGTACAGGGCCAGCTATGGCTACACCTTC

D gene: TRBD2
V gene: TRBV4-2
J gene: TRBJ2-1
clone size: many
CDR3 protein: CASSLGGSGILNEQFF
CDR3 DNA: TGTGCCAGCAGCCTGGGGGGTAGCGGGATACTTAATGAGCAGTTCTTC

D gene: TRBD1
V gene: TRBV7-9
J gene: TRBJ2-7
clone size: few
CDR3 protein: CASSSGTGVYEQYF
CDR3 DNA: TGTGCCAGCAGCTCCGGGACAGGGGTCTACGAGCAGTACTTC

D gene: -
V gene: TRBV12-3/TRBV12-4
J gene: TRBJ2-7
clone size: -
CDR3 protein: CASSLGRLEEQYF
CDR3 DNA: TGTGCCAGCAGTTTAGGTCGTCTCGAGGAGCAGTACTTC

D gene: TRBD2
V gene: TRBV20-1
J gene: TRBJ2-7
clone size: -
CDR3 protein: CSAGGTSGDYEQYF
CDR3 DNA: TGCAGTGCCGGTGGGACTAGCGGGGACTACGAGCAGTACTTC

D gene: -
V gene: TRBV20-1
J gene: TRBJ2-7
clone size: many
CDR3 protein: CSARSRLSYEQYF
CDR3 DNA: TGCAGTGCTAGATCCCGCCTGTCCTACGAGCAGTACTTC

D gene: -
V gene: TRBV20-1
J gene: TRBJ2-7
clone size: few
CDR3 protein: CSASYYREGYEQYF
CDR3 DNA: TGCAGTGCTTCCTATTACAGGGAGGGATACGAGCAGTACTTC

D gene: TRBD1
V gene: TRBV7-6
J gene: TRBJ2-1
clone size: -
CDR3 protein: CASSLEGTGFHEQFF
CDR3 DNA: TGTGCCAGCAGCTTAGAGGGGACAGGGTTTCATGAGCAGTTCTTC

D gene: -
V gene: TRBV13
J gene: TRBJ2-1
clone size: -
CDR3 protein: CASSPRGRSNNEQFF
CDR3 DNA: TGTGCCAGCAGCCCCCGGGGGCGGAGTAACAATGAGCAGTTCTTC

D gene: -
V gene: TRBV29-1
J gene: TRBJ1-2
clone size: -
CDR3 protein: CSVVEYGYTF
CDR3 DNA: TGCAGCGTTGTGGAATATGGCTACACCTTC

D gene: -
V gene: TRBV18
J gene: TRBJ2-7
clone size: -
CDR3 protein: CASSPTGSAYEQYF
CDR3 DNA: TGTGCCAGCTCACCGACAGGATCTGCCTACGAGCAGTACTTC

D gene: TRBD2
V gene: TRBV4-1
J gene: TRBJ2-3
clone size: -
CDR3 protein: CASSQGGRAESADTQYF
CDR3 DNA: TGCGCCAGCAGCCAGGGCGGGAGGGCCGAGAGCGCAGATACGCAGTATTTT

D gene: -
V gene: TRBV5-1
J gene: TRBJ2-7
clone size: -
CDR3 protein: CASGAGTPPSYEQYF
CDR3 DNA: TGCGCCAGCGGCGCCGGGACCCCACCATCCTACGAGCAGTACTTC

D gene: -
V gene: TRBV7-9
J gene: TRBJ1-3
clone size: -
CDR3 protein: CASIYGGGNTIYF
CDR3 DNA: TGTGCCAGCATCTACGGGGGTGGAAACACCATATATTTT

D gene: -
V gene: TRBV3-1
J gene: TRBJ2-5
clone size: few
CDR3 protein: CASSHGRGETQYF
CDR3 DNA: TGTGCCAGCAGCCATGGGCGGGGAGAGACCCAGTACTTC

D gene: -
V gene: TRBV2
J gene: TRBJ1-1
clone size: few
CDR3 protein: CASRGPPLEAFF
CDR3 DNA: TGTGCCAGCCGTGGGCCCCCCCTCGAAGCTTTCTTT

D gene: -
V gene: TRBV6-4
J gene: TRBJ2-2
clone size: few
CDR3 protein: CASSDLGRTGELFF
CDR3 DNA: TGTGCCAGCAGTGACTTGGGGAGGACCGGGGAGCTGTTTTTT

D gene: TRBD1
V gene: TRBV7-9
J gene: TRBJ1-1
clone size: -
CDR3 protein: CASSGTGDAFF
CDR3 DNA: TGTGCCAGCAGCGGGACAGGGGACGCTTTCTTT

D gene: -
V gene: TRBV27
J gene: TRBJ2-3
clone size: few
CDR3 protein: CASSLNRLDTQYF
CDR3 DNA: TGTGCCAGCAGTTTAAACCGGCTCGATACGCAGTATTTT

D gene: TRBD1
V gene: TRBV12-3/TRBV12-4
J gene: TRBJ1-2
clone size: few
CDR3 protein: CASSLTQGANGYTF
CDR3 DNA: TGTGCCAGCAGTTTGACACAGGGGGCGAATGGCTACACCTTC

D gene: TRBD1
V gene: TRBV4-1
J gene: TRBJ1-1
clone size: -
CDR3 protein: CASSHPGTGNTEAFF
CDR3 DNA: TGCGCCAGCAGCCACCCAGGGACAGGGAACACTGAAGCTTTCTTT

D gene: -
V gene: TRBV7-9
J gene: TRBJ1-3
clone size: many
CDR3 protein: CASPGTSGNTIYF
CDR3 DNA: TGTGCCAGCCCCGGGACCTCTGGAAACACCATATATTTT

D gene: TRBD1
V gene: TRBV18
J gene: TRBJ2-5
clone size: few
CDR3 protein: CASSMTGATQETQYF
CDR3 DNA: TGTGCCAGCTCAATGACAGGGGCCACCCAAGAGACCCAGTACTTC

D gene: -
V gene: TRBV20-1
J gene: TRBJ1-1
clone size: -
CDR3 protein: CSAREGRGTEAFF
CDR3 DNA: TGCAGTGCTAGAGAAGGAAGGGGCACTGAAGCTTTCTTT